This entry lists 2 T cell receptor beta chains sequenced from one sample in a study of beta chain features in type 1 diabetes. The isolated RNA, all of it, was reverse transcribed, so expressed TCRB transcripts were what got sequenced. Here immunoSEQ multiplex PCR was the method, and the copy in TCRdb shows in-frame clones only, minus some. The sample includes more than 120,000 clones, around 9.3% of them seen just once. Sample: naive CD4+ T cells from blood. The receptors here all came from a man aged 18 to 29 in good health.

In this sample, this clone turned up a few times. The chain joins TRBV6-4 to TRBJ1-6, with D possibly TRBD1 on 5 matching bases. V lost 6 bases, J lost 9 bases, and 15 bases lay in between. CDR3 size: 14 residues. The V gene's germline CDR1 is MRHNA and CDR2 SNTAGT. The DNA of the CDR3 is TGTGCCAGCAGCGATACAGGCGGAAGTTCACCCCTCCACTTT. This encodes CASSDTGGSSPLHF.

J is TRBJ2-4 and V is TRBV6-5; D ambiguous. The V gene's germline CDR1 is MNHEY and CDR2 SVGAGI. This CDR3 is built from 14 residues. Trimming took 5 bases from V and 1 from J, leaving 9 bases between them. CDR3 amino acids: CASSEVSAKNIQYF. Here the CDR3 DNA reads TGTGCCAGCAGTGAGGTTTCCGCCAAAAACATTCAGTACTTC.